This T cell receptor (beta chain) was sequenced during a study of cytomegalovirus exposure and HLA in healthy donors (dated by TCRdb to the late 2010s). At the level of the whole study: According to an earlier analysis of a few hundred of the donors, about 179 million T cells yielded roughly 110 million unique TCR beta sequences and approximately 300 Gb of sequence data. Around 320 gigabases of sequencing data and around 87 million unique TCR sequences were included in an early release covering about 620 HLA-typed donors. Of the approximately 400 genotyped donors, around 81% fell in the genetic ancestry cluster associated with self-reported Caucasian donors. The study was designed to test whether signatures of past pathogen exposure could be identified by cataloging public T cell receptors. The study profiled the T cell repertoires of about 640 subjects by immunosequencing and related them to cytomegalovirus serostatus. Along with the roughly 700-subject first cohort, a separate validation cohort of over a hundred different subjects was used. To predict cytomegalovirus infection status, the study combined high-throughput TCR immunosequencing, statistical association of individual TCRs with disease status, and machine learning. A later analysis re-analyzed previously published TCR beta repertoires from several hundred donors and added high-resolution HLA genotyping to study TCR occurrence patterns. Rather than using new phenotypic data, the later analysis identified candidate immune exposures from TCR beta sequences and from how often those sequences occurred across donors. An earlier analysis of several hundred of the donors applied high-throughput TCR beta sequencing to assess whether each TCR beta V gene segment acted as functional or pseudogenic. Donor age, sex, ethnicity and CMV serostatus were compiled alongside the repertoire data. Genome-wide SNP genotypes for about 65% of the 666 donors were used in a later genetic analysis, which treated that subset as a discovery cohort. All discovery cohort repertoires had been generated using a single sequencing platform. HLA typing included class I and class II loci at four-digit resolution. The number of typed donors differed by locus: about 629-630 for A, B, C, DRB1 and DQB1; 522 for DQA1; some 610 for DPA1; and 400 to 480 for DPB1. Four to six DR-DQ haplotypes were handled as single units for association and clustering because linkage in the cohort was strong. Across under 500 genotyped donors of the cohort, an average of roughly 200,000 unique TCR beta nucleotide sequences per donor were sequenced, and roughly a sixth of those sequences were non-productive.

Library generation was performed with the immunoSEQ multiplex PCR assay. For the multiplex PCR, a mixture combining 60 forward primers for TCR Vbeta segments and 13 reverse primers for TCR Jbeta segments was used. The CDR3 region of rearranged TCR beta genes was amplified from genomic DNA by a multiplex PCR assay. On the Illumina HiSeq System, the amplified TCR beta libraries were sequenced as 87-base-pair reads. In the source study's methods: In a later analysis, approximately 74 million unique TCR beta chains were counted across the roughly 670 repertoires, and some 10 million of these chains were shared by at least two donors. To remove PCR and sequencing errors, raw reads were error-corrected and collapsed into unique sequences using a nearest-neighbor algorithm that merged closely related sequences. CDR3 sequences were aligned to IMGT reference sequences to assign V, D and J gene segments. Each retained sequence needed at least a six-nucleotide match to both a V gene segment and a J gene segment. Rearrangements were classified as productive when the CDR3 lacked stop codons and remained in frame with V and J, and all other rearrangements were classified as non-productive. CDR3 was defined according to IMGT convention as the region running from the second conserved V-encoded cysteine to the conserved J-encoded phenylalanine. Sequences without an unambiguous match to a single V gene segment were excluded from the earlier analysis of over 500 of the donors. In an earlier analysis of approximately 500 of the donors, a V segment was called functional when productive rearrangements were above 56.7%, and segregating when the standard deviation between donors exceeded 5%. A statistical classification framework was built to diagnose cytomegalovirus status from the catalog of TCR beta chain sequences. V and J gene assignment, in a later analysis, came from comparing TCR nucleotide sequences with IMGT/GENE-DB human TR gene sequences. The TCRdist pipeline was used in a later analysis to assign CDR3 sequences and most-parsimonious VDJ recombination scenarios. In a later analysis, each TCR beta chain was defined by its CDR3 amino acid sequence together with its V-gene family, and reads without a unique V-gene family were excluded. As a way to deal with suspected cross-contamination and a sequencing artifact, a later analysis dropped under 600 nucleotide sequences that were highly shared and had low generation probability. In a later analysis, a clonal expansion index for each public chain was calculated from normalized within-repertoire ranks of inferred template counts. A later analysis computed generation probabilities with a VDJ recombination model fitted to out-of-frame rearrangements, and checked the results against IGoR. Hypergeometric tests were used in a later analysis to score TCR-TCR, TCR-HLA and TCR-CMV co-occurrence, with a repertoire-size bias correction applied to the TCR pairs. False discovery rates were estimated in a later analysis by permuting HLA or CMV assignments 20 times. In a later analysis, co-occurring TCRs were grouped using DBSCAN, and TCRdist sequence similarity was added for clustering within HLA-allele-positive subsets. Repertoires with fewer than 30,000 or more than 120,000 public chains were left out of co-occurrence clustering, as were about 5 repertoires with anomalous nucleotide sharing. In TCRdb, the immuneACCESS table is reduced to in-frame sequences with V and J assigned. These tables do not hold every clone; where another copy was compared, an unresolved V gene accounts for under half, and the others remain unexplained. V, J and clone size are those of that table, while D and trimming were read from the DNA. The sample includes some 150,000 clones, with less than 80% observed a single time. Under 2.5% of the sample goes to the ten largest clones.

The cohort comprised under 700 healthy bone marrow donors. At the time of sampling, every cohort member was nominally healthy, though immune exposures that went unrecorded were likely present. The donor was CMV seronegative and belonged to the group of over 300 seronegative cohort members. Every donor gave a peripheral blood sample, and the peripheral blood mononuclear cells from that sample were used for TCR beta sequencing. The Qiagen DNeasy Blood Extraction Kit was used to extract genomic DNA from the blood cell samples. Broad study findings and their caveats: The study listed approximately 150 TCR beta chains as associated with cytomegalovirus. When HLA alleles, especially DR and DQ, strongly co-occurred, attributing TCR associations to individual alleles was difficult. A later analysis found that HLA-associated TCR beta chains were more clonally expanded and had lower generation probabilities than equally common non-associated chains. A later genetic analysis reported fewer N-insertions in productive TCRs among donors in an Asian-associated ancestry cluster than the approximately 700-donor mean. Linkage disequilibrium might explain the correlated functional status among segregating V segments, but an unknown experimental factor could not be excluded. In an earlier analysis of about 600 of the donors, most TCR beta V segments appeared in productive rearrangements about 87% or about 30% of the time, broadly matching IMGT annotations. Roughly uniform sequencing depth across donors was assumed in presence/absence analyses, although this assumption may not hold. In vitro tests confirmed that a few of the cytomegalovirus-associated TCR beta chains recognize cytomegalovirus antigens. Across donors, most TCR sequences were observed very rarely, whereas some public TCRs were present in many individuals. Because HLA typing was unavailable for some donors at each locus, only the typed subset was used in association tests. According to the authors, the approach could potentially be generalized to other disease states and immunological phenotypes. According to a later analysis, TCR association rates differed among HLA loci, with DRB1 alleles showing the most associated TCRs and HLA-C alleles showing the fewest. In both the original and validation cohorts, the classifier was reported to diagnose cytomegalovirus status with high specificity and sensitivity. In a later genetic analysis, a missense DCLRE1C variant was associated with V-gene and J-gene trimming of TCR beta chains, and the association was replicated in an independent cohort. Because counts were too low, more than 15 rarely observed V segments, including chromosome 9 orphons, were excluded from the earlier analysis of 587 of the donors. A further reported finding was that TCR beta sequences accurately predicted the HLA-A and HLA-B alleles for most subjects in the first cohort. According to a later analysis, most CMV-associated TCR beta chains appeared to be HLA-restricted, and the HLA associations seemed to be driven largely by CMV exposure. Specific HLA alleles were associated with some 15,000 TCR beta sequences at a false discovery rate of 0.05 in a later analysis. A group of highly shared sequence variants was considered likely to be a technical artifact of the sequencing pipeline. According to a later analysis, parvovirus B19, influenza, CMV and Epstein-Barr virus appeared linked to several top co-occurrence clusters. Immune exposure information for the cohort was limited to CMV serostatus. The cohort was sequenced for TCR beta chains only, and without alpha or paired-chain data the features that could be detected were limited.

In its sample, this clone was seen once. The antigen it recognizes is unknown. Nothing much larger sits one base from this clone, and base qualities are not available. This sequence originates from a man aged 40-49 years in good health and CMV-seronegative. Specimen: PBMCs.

The CDR3 sequence is CASSPFAGVGEQYF. The sequence in DNA is TGTGCCAGCAGTCCTTTTGCGGGAGTAGGCGAGCAGTACTTC. The rearrangement joined TRBV2 to TRBJ2-7, with 7 bases aligning to TRBD2. Trimming removed 5 bases from V and 6 bases from J; the gene matches leave 10 bases unexplained. CDR3 length: 14 amino acids, cysteine to phenylalanine. Only the CDR3 DNA stays, 42 bases, in frame from base 1. Reading the germline V gene gives CDR1 SNHLY and CDR2 FYNNEI.